A selection of T cell receptor beta chains follows, all from one sample in a study of blood T cells in healthy people across ages. TCRdb ran MiXCR on the 5' RACE reads and lists one entry per CDR3 protein. The sample shows over 1,500,000 distinct CDR3 sequences, 40% to 55% of them seen only once. Sequencing was performed on blood. The receptors were gathered from a woman between 40 and 55 years old in good health. Each CDR3 is given with its conserved first and last residue. Fields, in order: clone size, V gene, J gene, D gene, CDR3 protein, CDR3 DNA. The D gene is left open where the match is weak. Clone size is shown for a subset of rows, as once, few, many or a class of expanded clone.

abundance: -
v_gene: TRBV4-3
j_gene: TRBJ2-3
d_gene: TRBD2
CDR3aa: CASSQDPAGWGTDTQYF
CDR3nt: TGCGCCAGCAGCCAAGATCCAGCGGGGTGGGGCACAGATACGCAGTATTTT

abundance: few
v_gene: TRBV7-2
j_gene: TRBJ2-7
d_gene: TRBD2
CDR3aa: CASSPVTSGGTHEQYF
CDR3nt: TGTGCCAGCAGCCCGGTGACTAGCGGGGGAACCCACGAGCAGTACTTC

abundance: -
v_gene: TRBV4-3
j_gene: TRBJ2-4
d_gene: TRBD2
CDR3aa: CTSSQDNGSGGAKNIQYF
CDR3nt: TGCACCAGCAGCCAAGATAACGGGAGCGGGGGAGCCAAAAACATTCAGTACTTC

abundance: -
v_gene: TRBV28
j_gene: TRBJ2-7
d_gene: -
CDR3aa: CASSATGILYEQYF
CDR3nt: TGTGCCAGCAGTGCAACAGGGATTCTCTACGAGCAGTACTTC

abundance: -
v_gene: TRBV4-2
j_gene: TRBJ1-2
d_gene: TRBD1
CDR3aa: CASSQPGQGVNYGYTF
CDR3nt: TGTGCCAGCAGCCAACCGGGACAGGGGGTTAACTATGGCTACACCTTC

abundance: few
v_gene: TRBV29-1
j_gene: TRBJ2-5
d_gene: TRBD1
CDR3aa: CSVEDGTEQETQYF
CDR3nt: TGCAGCGTTGAAGATGGGACAGAGCAAGAGACCCAGTACTTC

abundance: -
v_gene: TRBV4-2
j_gene: TRBJ1-5
d_gene: TRBD1
CDR3aa: CASSTGEDSNQPQHF
CDR3nt: TGTGCCAGCAGCACAGGGGAAGATAGCAATCAGCCCCAGCATTTT

abundance: few
v_gene: TRBV28
j_gene: TRBJ2-5
d_gene: -
CDR3aa: CASSYTAVQYF
CDR3nt: TGTGCCAGCAGTTACACAGCGGTGCAGTACTTC

abundance: -
v_gene: TRBV10-3
j_gene: TRBJ2-3
d_gene: -
CDR3aa: CAIGLGTDTQYF
CDR3nt: TGTGCCATCGGACTGGGCACAGATACGCAGTATTTT

abundance: -
v_gene: TRBV10-3
j_gene: TRBJ2-5
d_gene: TRBD2
CDR3aa: CAISPGLAGVPREQYF
CDR3nt: TGTGCCATCAGCCCCGGACTAGCGGGGGTGCCAAGGGAGCAGTACTTC

abundance: few
v_gene: TRBV6-6
j_gene: TRBJ2-6
d_gene: TRBD1
CDR3aa: CATAAQGAYKGNVLTF
CDR3nt: TGTGCCACCGCCGCGCAGGGGGCTTATAAGGGGAACGTCCTGACTTTC

abundance: few
v_gene: TRBV28
j_gene: TRBJ2-1
d_gene: -
CDR3aa: CASSPVGSSYNEQFF
CDR3nt: TGTGCCAGCAGTCCCGTCGGGAGCTCCTACAATGAGCAGTTCTTC

abundance: few
v_gene: TRBV20-1
j_gene: TRBJ2-5
d_gene: TRBD2
CDR3aa: CSAALAGLYQETQYF
CDR3nt: TGCAGTGCTGCCTTAGCGGGCTTGTACCAAGAGACCCAGTACTTC

abundance: -
v_gene: TRBV20-1
j_gene: TRBJ2-5
d_gene: -
CDR3aa: CSASAPQTQYF
CDR3nt: TGCAGTGCTAGTGCCCCGCAGACCCAGTACTTC

abundance: -
v_gene: TRBV5-1
j_gene: TRBJ2-1
d_gene: TRBD2
CDR3aa: CASSLLLAGGEQFF
CDR3nt: TGCGCCAGCAGCTTGTTACTAGCGGGGGGTGAGCAGTTCTTC

abundance: -
v_gene: TRBV27
j_gene: TRBJ1-5
d_gene: TRBD1
CDR3aa: CARGTGFVRSNQPQHF
CDR3nt: TGTGCCAGGGGGACAGGGTTTGTTAGGAGCAATCAGCCCCAGCATTTT

abundance: few
v_gene: TRBV15
j_gene: TRBJ2-1
d_gene: -
CDR3aa: CATSQRRSSSYNEQFF
CDR3nt: TGTGCCACCAGTCAGCGAAGAAGTAGCTCCTACAATGAGCAGTTCTTC

abundance: few
v_gene: TRBV9
j_gene: TRBJ1-1
d_gene: -
CDR3aa: CASSPRIGGETEAFF
CDR3nt: TGTGCCAGCAGCCCGAGGATAGGGGGTGAGACTGAAGCTTTCTTT

abundance: -
v_gene: TRBV5-1
j_gene: TRBJ1-1
d_gene: -
CDR3aa: CASRKATNTEAFF
CDR3nt: TGCGCCAGCAGAAAGGCAACGAACACTGAAGCTTTCTTT

abundance: many
v_gene: TRBV29-1
j_gene: TRBJ2-7
d_gene: -
CDR3aa: CSVGQFSYEQYF
CDR3nt: TGCAGCGTTGGACAGTTCTCCTACGAGCAGTACTTC

abundance: -
v_gene: TRBV10-3
j_gene: TRBJ2-7
d_gene: -
CDR3aa: CAISASSGMHYEQYF
CDR3nt: TGTGCCATCAGTGCATCTTCCGGGATGCACTACGAGCAGTACTTC

abundance: -
v_gene: TRBV20-1
j_gene: TRBJ2-7
d_gene: -
CDR3aa: CSARLRGYNEQYF
CDR3nt: TGCAGTGCTAGACTACGGGGCTACAACGAGCAGTACTTC

abundance: -
v_gene: TRBV28
j_gene: TRBJ2-5
d_gene: -
CDR3aa: CASSQLPIGETQYF
CDR3nt: TGTGCCAGCAGCCAGCTCCCGATAGGAGAGACCCAGTACTTC

abundance: -
v_gene: TRBV29-1
j_gene: TRBJ2-4
d_gene: -
CDR3aa: CSGWGQGDIQYF
CDR3nt: TGCAGCGGGTGGGGGCAAGGGGACATTCAGTACTTC

abundance: few
v_gene: TRBV12-3/TRBV12-4
j_gene: TRBJ1-2
d_gene: -
CDR3aa: CASSLLAGYGYTF
CDR3nt: TGTGCCAGCAGTTTACTGGCGGGCTATGGCTACACCTTC

abundance: few
v_gene: TRBV7-2
j_gene: TRBJ2-6
d_gene: -
CDR3aa: CASSFFSAGANVLTF
CDR3nt: TGTGCCAGCAGCTTTTTTTCCGCTGGGGCCAACGTCCTGACTTTC

abundance: -
v_gene: TRBV7-9
j_gene: TRBJ2-1
d_gene: -
CDR3aa: CASSLDLNRGVEEFF
CDR3nt: TGTGCCAGCAGCTTAGATCTAAATAGGGGGGTCGAAGAGTTCTTC

abundance: -
v_gene: TRBV7-2
j_gene: TRBJ2-7
d_gene: -
CDR3aa: CASSRGQNFYEQYF
CDR3nt: TGTGCCAGCAGTCGAGGACAGAACTTCTACGAGCAGTACTTC

abundance: -
v_gene: TRBV12-3/TRBV12-4
j_gene: TRBJ2-1
d_gene: TRBD2
CDR3aa: CASRPGGIGRDEQFF
CDR3nt: TGTGCCAGCAGGCCCGGGGGGATCGGCCGGGATGAGCAGTTCTTC

abundance: -
v_gene: TRBV2
j_gene: TRBJ2-3
d_gene: -
CDR3aa: CASRGGTDTDTQYF
CDR3nt: TGTGCCAGCAGGGGAGGGACAGACACAGATACGCAGTATTTT

abundance: few
v_gene: TRBV3-1
j_gene: TRBJ1-4
d_gene: TRBD1
CDR3aa: CASSQGDRRNEKLFF
CDR3nt: TGTGCCAGCAGCCAAGGGGACAGGAGGAATGAAAAACTGTTTTTT

abundance: -
v_gene: TRBV4-3
j_gene: TRBJ1-6
d_gene: -
CDR3aa: CAGSQLRESPLHF
CDR3nt: TGCGCCGGCAGCCAATTGAGGGAATCACCCCTCCACTTT

abundance: -
v_gene: TRBV12-5
j_gene: TRBJ1-1
d_gene: -
CDR3aa: CASGSRDDIYTEAFF
CDR3nt: TGTGCTAGTGGTTCCCGGGACGACATATACACTGAAGCTTTCTTT

abundance: -
v_gene: TRBV4-2
j_gene: TRBJ2-1
d_gene: -
CDR3aa: CASSQELGAGANEQFF
CDR3nt: TGTGCCAGCAGCCAAGAACTAGGAGCGGGCGCCAATGAGCAGTTCTTC

abundance: -
v_gene: TRBV6-5
j_gene: TRBJ2-6
d_gene: -
CDR3aa: CASSYDLPGANVLTF
CDR3nt: TGTGCCAGCAGTTACGATCTCCCTGGGGCCAACGTCCTGACTTTC

abundance: -
v_gene: TRBV29-1
j_gene: TRBJ1-2
d_gene: -
CDR3aa: CSVEVASYGYTF
CDR3nt: TGCAGCGTTGAGGTAGCTTCCTATGGCTACACCTTC

abundance: -
v_gene: TRBV3-1
j_gene: TRBJ1-2
d_gene: -
CDR3aa: CASSRGRIGYTF
CDR3nt: TGTGCCAGCAGCCGTGGGAGAATTGGCTACACCTTC

abundance: -
v_gene: TRBV6-2/TRBV6-3
j_gene: TRBJ2-3
d_gene: -
CDR3aa: CASSYPSVLIAGTDTQYF
CDR3nt: TGTGCCAGCAGTTACCCGAGTGTGTTGATAGCTGGCACAGATACGCAGTATTTT